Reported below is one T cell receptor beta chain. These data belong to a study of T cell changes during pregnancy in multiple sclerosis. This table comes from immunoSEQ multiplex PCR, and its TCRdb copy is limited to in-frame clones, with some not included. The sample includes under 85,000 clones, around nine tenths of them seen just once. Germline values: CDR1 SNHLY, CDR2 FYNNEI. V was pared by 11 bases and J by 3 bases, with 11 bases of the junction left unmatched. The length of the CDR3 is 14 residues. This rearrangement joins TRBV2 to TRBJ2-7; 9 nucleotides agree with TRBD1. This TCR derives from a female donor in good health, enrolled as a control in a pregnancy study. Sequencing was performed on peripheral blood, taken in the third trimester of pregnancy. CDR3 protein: CAPVPGQGLYEQYF. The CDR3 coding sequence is TGTGCCCCCGTACCGGGACAGGGACTCTACGAGCAGTACTTC.